The source of this TCR beta chain is a study of T cells expressing NK-cell markers. TCRdb re-called the 5' RACE reads and gives one entry per CDR3 protein, without DNA. The sample table includes 500,000 to 600,000 distinct CDR3 sequences. The CDR3 loop spans 15 amino acids. Germline CDR1 and CDR2: SGHVS and FQNEAQ. Sequencing was done on a sample of blood T cells: a sorted CD56 or NKG2C T cell subset, CD4+ or CD8+ T cells, or bulk PBMC T cells (not recorded which). V gene TRBV7-8 combines with J gene TRBJ2-2; TCRdb's D call of TRBD2 is untestable without DNA. The receptor was derived from a young man in good health. CDR3 protein: CASSLGGRSSGELFF.